This record covers a single T cell receptor beta chain. The antigen is unknown. These data belong to a study of cytomegalovirus exposure and HLA in healthy donors. Findings and limits, study-wide: There were some V segments, including TRBV6-2 and TRBV6-3, excluded as indistinguishable.

Trimming removed 5 bases at V and 6 bases at J, with 26 bases between. Germline-derived CDR1 and CDR2 are SGHVS and FNYEAQ. The CDR3 has 18 amino acids. Healthy individuals who donated bone marrow served as the donors. The primer mix had 60 Vbeta and 13 Jbeta primers. Here immunoSEQ multiplex PCR was the method, and the copy in TCRdb shows in-frame clones only, minus some. The sample yields about 200,000 clones, more than 65% seen once. The specimen was PBMCs. This TCR came from a young woman in good health and CMV-seronegative. The chain recombines TRBV7-6 with TRBJ1-5; D is unclear. DNA for the CDR3: TGTGCCAGCAGCCCGAACCCAAACCTTTCTGGACGGGGTCAGCCCCAGCATTTT. It is translated as CASSPNPNLSGRGQPQHF. The full variable domain, rest sourced from reference TRBV7-6 and TRBJ1-5, is GAGVSQSPRYKVTKRGQDVALRCDPISGHVSLYWYRQALGQGPEFLTYFNYEAQQDKSGLPNDRFSAERPEGSISTLTIQRTEQRDSAMYRCASSPNPNLSGRGQPQHFGDGTRLSIL.